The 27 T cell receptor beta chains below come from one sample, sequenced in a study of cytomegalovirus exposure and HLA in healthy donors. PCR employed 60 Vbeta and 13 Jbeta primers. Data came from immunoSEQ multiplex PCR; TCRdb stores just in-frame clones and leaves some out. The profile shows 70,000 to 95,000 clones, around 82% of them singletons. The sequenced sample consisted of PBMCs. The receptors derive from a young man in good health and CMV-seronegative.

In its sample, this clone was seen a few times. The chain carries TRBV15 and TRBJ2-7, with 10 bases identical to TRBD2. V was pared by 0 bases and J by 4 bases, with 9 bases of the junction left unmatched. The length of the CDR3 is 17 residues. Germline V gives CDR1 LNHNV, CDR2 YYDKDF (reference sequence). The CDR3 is CATSRDVLAGGTYEQYF. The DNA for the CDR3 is TGTGCCACCAGCAGAGATGTTTTAGCGGGGGGCACTTACGAGCAGTACTTC.

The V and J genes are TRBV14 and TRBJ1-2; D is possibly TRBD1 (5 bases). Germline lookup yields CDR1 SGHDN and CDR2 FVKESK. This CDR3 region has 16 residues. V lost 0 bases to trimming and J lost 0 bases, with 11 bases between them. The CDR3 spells CASSQDRRDSNYGYTF. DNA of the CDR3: TGTGCCAGCAGCCAAGATAGGCGGGACTCTAACTATGGCTACACCTTC.

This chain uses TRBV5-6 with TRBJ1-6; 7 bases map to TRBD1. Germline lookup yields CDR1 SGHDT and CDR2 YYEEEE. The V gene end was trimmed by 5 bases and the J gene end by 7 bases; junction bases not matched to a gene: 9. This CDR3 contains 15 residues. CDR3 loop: CASSYQQGRNSPLHF. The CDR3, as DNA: TGTGCCAGCAGTTACCAACAGGGGAGGAATTCACCCCTCCACTTT.

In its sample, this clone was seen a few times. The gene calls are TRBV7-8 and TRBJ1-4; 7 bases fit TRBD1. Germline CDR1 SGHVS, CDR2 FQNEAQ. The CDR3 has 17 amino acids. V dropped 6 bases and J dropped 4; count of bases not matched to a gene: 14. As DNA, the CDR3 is TGTGCCAGCAGTGGAGAGACAGGGACGATTTTTAATGAAAAACTGTTTTTT. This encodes CASSGETGTIFNEKLFF.

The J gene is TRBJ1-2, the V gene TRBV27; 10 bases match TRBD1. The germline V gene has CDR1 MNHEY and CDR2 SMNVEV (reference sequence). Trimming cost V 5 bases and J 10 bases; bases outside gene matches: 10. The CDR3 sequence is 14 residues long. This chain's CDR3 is CASSPTRDRGVYTF. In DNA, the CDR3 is TGTGCCAGCAGTCCGACCCGGGACAGGGGAGTCTACACCTTC.

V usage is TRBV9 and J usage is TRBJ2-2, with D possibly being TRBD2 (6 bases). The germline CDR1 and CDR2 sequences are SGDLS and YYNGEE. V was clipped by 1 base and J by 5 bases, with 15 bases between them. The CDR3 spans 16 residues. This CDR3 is CASSVRLGGETGELFF. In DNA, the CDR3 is TGTGCCAGCAGCGTAAGATTGGGGGGAGAAACCGGGGAGCTGTTTTTT.

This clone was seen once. CDR3 region: CAIQDRAQETQYF. CDR3 in DNA: TGTGCCATTCAGGACAGGGCGCAAGAGACCCAGTACTTC. The rearrangement joins TRBV10-3 to TRBJ2-5, with 8 bases lining up with TRBD1. J was trimmed by 2 bases and V by 9 bases; bases with no gene match: 5. CDR1 and CDR2 from the germline V gene are ENHRY and SYGVKD. The CDR3 loop spans 13 amino acids.

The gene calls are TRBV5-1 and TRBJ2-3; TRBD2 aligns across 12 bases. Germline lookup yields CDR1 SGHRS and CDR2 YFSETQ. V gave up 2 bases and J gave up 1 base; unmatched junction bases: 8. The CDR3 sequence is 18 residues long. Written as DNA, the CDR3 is TGCGCCAGCAGCTTTAGGACTAGCGGGGTAAGGCGCACAGATACGCAGTATTTT. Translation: CASSFRTSGVRRTDTQYF.

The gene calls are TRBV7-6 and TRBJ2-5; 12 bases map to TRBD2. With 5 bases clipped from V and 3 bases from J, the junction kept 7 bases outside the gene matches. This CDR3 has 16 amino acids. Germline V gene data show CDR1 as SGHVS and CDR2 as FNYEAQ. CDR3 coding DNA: TGTGCCAGCAGCAACCCTAGCGGGGGGGCCGAAGAGACCCAGTACTTC. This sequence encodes CASSNPSGGAEETQYF.

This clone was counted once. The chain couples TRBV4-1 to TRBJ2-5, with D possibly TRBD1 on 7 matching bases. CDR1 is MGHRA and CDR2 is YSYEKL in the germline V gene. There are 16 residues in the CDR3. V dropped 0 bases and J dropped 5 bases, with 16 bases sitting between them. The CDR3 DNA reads TGCGCCAGCAGCCAAGACCAGGGGGGCCCTTTGGAGACCCAGTACTTC. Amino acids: CASSQDQGGPLETQYF.

CDR3 amino acids: CASSGDFGNEQFF. The CDR3 bases are TGTGCCAGCAGTGGGGACTTCGGAAATGAGCAGTTCTTC. The chain couples TRBV6-1 to TRBJ2-1, with D maybe TRBD2 (6 bases). This CDR3 has 13 residues. Trimming left V 4 bases short and J 7 bases short, with 11 bases between. CDR1 is MNHNS, CDR2 SASEGT, per germline.

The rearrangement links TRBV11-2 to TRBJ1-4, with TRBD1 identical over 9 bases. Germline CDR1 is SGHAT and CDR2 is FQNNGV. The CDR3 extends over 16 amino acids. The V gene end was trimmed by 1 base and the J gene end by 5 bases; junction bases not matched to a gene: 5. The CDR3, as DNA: TGTGCCAGCAGCTTAGTGGGGACAGGGAACAATGAAAAACTGTTTTTT. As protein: CASSLVGTGNNEKLFF.

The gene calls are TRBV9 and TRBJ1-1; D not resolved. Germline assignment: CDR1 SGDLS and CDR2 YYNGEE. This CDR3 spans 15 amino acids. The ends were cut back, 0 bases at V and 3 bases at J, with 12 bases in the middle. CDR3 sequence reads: CASSVGVRMDTEAFF. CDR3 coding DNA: TGTGCCAGCAGCGTAGGGGTGAGGATGGACACTGAAGCTTTCTTT.

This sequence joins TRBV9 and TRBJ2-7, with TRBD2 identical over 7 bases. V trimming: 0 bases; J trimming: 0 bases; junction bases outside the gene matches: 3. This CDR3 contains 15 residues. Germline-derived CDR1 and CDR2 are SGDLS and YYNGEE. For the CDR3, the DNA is TGTGCCAGCAGCGTAGACCTAGCGGACTCCTACGAGCAGTACTTC. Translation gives CASSVDLADSYEQYF.

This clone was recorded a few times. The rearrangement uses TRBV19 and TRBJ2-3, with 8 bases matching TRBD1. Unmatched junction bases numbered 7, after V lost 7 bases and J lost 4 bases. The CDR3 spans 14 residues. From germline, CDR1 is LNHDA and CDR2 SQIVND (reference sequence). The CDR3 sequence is CASTDRARADTQYF. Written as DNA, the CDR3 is TGTGCCAGTACGGACAGGGCGAGGGCAGATACGCAGTATTTT.

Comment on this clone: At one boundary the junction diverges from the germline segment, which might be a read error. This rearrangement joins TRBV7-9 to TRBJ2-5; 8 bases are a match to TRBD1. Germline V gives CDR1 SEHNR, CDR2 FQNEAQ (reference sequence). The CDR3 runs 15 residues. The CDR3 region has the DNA TGTTCCAGCAGCTTCCCACAGGGGGACCAAGAGACCCAGTACTTC. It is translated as CSSSFPQGDQETQYF.

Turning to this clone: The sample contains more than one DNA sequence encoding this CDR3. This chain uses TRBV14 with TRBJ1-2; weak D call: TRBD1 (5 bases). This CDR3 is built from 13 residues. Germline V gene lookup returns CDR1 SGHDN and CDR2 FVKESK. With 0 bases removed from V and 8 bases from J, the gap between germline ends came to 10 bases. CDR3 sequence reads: CASSQDRTGGYTF. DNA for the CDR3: TGTGCCAGCAGCCAAGATCGAACAGGCGGCTACACCTTC.

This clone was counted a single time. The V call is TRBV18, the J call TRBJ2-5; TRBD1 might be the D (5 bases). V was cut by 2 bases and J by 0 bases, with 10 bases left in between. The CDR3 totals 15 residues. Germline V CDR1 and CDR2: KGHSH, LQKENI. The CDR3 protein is CASSPGPGNQETQYF. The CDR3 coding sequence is TGTGCCAGCTCACCAGGCCCAGGGAACCAAGAGACCCAGTACTTC.

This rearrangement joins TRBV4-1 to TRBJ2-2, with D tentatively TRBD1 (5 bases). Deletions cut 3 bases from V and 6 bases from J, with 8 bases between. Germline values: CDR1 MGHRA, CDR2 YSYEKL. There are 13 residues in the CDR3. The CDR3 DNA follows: TGCGCCAGCAGCCAGGTGGGGCCCGGGGAGCTGTTTTTT. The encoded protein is CASSQVGPGELFF.

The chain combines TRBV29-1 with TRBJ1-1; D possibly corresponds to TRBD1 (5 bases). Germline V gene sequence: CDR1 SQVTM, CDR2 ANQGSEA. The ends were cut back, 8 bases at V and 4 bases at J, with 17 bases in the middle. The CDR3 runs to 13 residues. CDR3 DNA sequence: TGCAGCCTCCGACGGGGGTCGGGCACTGAAGCTTTCTTT. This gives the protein CSLRRGSGTEAFF.

CDR3 protein: CASSPHEQTTRNTEAFF. CDR3 nucleotide sequence: TGCGCCAGCAGCCCACATGAACAGACTACAAGGAACACTGAAGCTTTCTTT. V is TRBV4-1 and J is TRBJ1-1; no reliable D call. Germline V gene sequence: CDR1 MGHRA, CDR2 YSYEKL. The V gene lost 4 bases and the J gene lost 1 base, with 19 bases spanning the gap. The CDR3 length is 17 residues.

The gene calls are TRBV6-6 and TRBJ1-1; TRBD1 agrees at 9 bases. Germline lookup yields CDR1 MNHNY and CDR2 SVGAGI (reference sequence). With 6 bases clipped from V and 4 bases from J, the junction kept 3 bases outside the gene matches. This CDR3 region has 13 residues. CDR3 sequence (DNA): TGTGCCAGCAGGTCGGGACAGGGCACTGAAGCTTTCTTT. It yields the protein CASRSGQGTEAFF.

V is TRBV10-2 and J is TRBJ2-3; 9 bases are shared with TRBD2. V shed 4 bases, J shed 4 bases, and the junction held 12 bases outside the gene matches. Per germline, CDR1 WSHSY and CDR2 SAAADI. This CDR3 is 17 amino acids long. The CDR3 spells CASSAALGAGGADTQYF. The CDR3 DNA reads TGCGCCAGCAGTGCCGCTTTAGGGGCGGGGGGGGCAGATACGCAGTATTTT.

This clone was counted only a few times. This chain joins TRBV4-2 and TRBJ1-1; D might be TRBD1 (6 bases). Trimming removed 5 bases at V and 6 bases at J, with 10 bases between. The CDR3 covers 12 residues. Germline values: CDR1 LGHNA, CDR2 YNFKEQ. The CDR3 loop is CASSKQGSEAFF. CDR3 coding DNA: TGTGCCAGCAGCAAACAGGGCTCTGAAGCTTTCTTT.

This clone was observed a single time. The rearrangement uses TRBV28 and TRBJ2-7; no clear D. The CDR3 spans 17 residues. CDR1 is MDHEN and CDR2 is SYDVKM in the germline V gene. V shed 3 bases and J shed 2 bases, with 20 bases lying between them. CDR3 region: CASSFNYEQASTYEQYF. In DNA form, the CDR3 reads TGTGCCAGCAGTTTTAATTACGAGCAGGCTTCGACCTACGAGCAGTACTTC.

This CDR3 reads CASSLRQGYGYTF. The CDR3 nucleotides are TGTGCCAGCAGCTTACGACAGGGGTATGGCTACACCTTC. The chain couples TRBV11-2 to TRBJ1-2; 8 bases are shared with TRBD1. The J segment lost 5 bases and the V segment lost 2 bases, leaving 1 base of the junction unmatched. There are 13 residues in the CDR3. The germline gives CDR1 SGHAT, CDR2 FQNNGV.

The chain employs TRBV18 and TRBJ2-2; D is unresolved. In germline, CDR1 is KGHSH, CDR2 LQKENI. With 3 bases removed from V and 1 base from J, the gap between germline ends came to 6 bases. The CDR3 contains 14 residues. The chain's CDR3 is CASSPPGNTGELFF. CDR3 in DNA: TGTGCCAGCTCACCCCCGGGGAACACCGGGGAGCTGTTTTTT.